The 25 T cell receptor beta chains below come from one sample, sequenced in a study of T cell repertoires in cytomegalovirus infection. TCRdb recomputed calls from the reads with MiXCR, one row per CDR3 protein. The repertoire has hundreds of thousands of distinct CDR3 sequences, more than 20% of them found once; the top ten carry less than 10%. Sequencing was performed on CD8+ T cells from PBMCs. The receptor set was obtained from a human donor in good health (CMV status not recorded). Some clones in this sample may be carry-over from other donors' samples.

This clonotype was seen a handful of times. The rearrangement joins TRBV6-2 or TRBV6-3 to TRBJ1-5; D is uncertain. This CDR3 is 16 amino acids long. Germline CDR1 is MNHEY and CDR2 is SVGEGT. V was cut by 6 bases and J by 0 bases, with 15 bases left in between. CDR3 bases: TGTGCCAGCAGCCCCCTCCTTGGGGATAGCAATCAGCCCCAGCATTTT. Protein product: CASSPLLGDSNQPQHF.

This clonotype was detected a few times. V usage is TRBV27 and J usage is TRBJ1-4, with D possibly TRBD1 on 5 matching bases. This CDR3 region has 17 residues. V lost 8 bases and J 0 bases, leaving 19 bases between the germline ends. Germline values: CDR1 MNHEY, CDR2 SMNVEV (reference sequence). DNA of the CDR3: TGTGCCAGCCCCCAACCACGGGGCCTTGCAACTAATGAAAAACTGTTTTTT. Encoded protein: CASPQPRGLATNEKLFF.

This chain joins TRBV20-1 and TRBJ1-6; D remains unclear. Germline lookup yields CDR1 DFQATT and CDR2 SNEGSKA (reference sequence). This CDR3 spans 13 amino acids. The germline V and J ends were trimmed by 3 bases and 7 bases, with 10 bases remaining between them. The CDR3 region has the DNA TGCAGTGCTAGCGGAGGGTTAAATTCACCCCTCCACTTT. Its protein is CSASGGLNSPLHF.

This clonotype turned up a few times. The chain couples TRBV5-1 to TRBJ2-5; the match to TRBD1 covers 9 bases. V gave up 0 bases and J gave up 0 bases; unmatched junction bases: 9. CDR3 length: 18 amino acids. CDR1 is SGHRS and CDR2 is YFSETQ in the germline V gene. The CDR3 nucleotides read TGCGCCAGCAGCTTGGCCAGCGGGACAGGGAACAACCAAGAGACCCAGTACTTC. This codes for CASSLASGTGNNQETQYF.

CDR3 residues: CASSHWWAGSLDEQYF. Here the CDR3 DNA reads TGTGCCAGCAGCCACTGGTGGGCAGGGAGTCTGGACGAGCAGTACTTC. The chain joins TRBV5-6 to TRBJ2-7, with D perhaps matching TRBD1 or TRBD2 (5 bases each). Germline loops: CDR1 SGHDT, CDR2 YYEEEE. V shed 4 bases and J shed 5 bases, with 22 bases lying between them. CDR3 length equals 16 residues.

This sequence joins TRBV7-9 and TRBJ2-7; 7 bases are shared with TRBD1. The germline V gene encodes CDR1 SEHNR and CDR2 FQNEAQ (reference sequence). V shed 5 bases, J shed 2 bases, and the junction held 9 bases outside the gene matches. The CDR3 has 15 amino acids. The DNA of the CDR3 is TGTGCCAGCAGCGTTAGGGACAGCCAGACCTACGAGCAGTACTTC. Encoded protein: CASSVRDSQTYEQYF.

This chain connects TRBV27 to TRBJ2-2, with D possibly being TRBD1 or TRBD2 (6 bases each). V lost 6 bases and J 5 bases, leaving 10 bases between the germline ends. The CDR3 extends over 13 amino acids. From germline, CDR1 is MNHEY and CDR2 SMNVEV (reference sequence). DNA for the CDR3: TGTGCCAGCAGAAGGGGGGTAACCGGGGAGCTGTTTTTT. Translated, it gives CASRRGVTGELFF.

This clonotype was observed many times. This chain uses TRBV7-2 with TRBJ1-1; TRBD1 aligns across 8 bases. The J segment lost 4 bases and the V segment lost 5 bases, leaving 9 bases of the junction unmatched. CDR3 size: 15 residues. Germline V CDR1 and CDR2: SGHTA, FQGNSA. The CDR3 sequence is CASSAGGWRGTEAFF. The CDR3 bases are TGTGCCAGCAGCGCAGGGGGCTGGAGAGGCACTGAAGCTTTCTTT. The complete variable domain, with remaining parts taken from reference TRBV7-2 and TRBJ1-1, reads GAGVSQSPSNKVTEKGKDVELRCDPISGHTALYWYRQSLGQGLEFLIYFQGNSAPDKSGLPSDRFSAERTGGSVSTLTIQRTQQEDSAVYLCASSAGGWRGTEAFFGQGTRLTVV.

There are a few counts of this clonotype. The chain links TRBV20-1 to TRBJ1-2; D might be TRBD1 (5 bases). The CDR3 contains 14 residues. Deletions cut 3 bases from V and 5 bases from J, with 16 bases between. CDR1 and CDR2 from the germline V gene are DFQATT and SNEGSKA (reference sequence). For the CDR3, the DNA is TGCAGTGCTAGGGAGGGGCGGTCGAGGTATGGCTACACCTTC. The encoded protein is CSAREGRSRYGYTF.

This clonotype was picked up a small number of times. The chain uses TRBV20-1 and TRBJ2-5, with 9 bases matching TRBD1. Trimming at V came to 5 bases and at J to 5 bases, leaving 9 bases not matched to a gene. Germline V gene data show CDR1 as DFQATT and CDR2 as SNEGSKA (reference sequence). The CDR3 covers 14 residues. CDR3 region: CSAAGTGWEETQYF. CDR3 nucleotide sequence: TGCAGTGCTGCCGGGACAGGGTGGGAGGAGACCCAGTACTTC.

This clonotype was counted at least ten times. V is TRBV7-2 and J is TRBJ2-1; TRBD1 aligns across 9 bases. From germline, CDR1 is SGHTA and CDR2 FQGNSA. After removal of 5 bases from V and 8 bases from J, the junction contained 7 bases not matched to a gene. The CDR3 contains 14 residues. The CDR3 DNA sequence: TGTGCCAGCAGCCCTGGGACAGGGAACTATGAGCAGTTCTTC. Its protein product is CASSPGTGNYEQFF.

The chain is built from TRBV9 and TRBJ1-2, with 10 bases matching TRBD1. The germline V gene encodes CDR1 SGDLS and CDR2 YYNGEE. V was clipped by 0 bases and J by 6 bases; unmatched bases: 8. The CDR3 spans 16 residues. CDR3 nucleotide sequence: TGTGCCAGCAGCGTAGCGAACGGAGACAGGGGGCATGGCTACACCTTC. This encodes CASSVANGDRGHGYTF.

This clonotype was counted between two and nine times. The chain couples TRBV29-1 to TRBJ2-2, with TRBD1 matching 11 bases. The germline gives CDR1 SQVTM, CDR2 ANQGSEA. V shed 6 bases, J shed 4 bases, and the junction held 4 bases outside the gene matches. The CDR3 totals 14 residues. The CDR3 DNA reads TGCAGCGTCCGGGACAGGGGGAGCACCGGGGAGCTGTTTTTT. Protein sequence: CSVRDRGSTGELFF.

In regard to this clonotype: Possible read error: a much larger clone is one base away. The chain recombines TRBV7-2 with TRBJ2-1; 10 bases match TRBD2. The CDR3 totals 15 residues. V lost 2 bases to trimming and J lost 7 bases; unmatched junction nucleotides: 5. From germline, CDR1 is SGHTA and CDR2 FQGNSA. CDR3 sequence reads: CASSLSGGVPNEQFF. For the CDR3, the DNA is TGTGCCAGCAGCTTAAGCGGGGGGGTTCCGAATGAGCAGTTCTTC. The whole variable domain, remainder taken from reference TRBV7-2 and TRBJ2-1, is GAGVSQSPSNKVTEKGKDVELRCDPISGHTALYWYRQSLGQGLEFLIYFQGNSAPDKSGLPSDRFSAERTGGSVSTLTIQRTQQEDSAVYLCASSLSGGVPNEQFFGPGTRLTVL.

This clonotype appeared many times. The chain is built from TRBV7-2 and TRBJ1-1; D is ambiguous. Trimming left V 1 base short and J 3 bases short, with 12 bases between. The CDR3 length is 15 residues. CDR1 SGHTA and CDR2 FQGNSA come from the germline V gene. This CDR3 reads CASSLGGYGDTEAFF. The CDR3 DNA reads as TGTGCCAGCAGCTTAGGAGGGTATGGGGACACTGAAGCTTTCTTT.

The genes are TRBV7-6 and TRBJ1-2, with TRBD1 matching over 10 bases. J was trimmed by 7 bases and V by 1 base; bases with no gene match: 9. Germline lookup yields CDR1 SGHVS and CDR2 FNYEAQ. This CDR3 is 16 amino acids long. The CDR3 here is CASSLGNLDRGVGYTF. The CDR3 DNA reads as TGTGCCAGCAGCTTAGGAAACCTGGACAGGGGGGTTGGCTACACCTTC.

This clonotype was counted many times. The V gene is TRBV7-2, the J gene TRBJ2-2; no firm D call. The CDR3 consists of 13 residues. Germline CDR1 SGHTA, CDR2 FQGNSA. V shed 6 bases and J shed 0 bases, with 5 bases lying between them. CDR3 sequence reads: CASRLTNTGELFF. DNA of the CDR3: TGTGCCAGCAGACTAACGAACACCGGGGAGCTGTTTTTT.

The J gene is TRBJ2-3, the V gene TRBV9, with D tentatively TRBD1 (6 bases). This CDR3 comprises 15 residues. V lost 7 bases to trimming and J lost 1 base, with 16 bases between them. Germline values: CDR1 SGDLS, CDR2 YYNGEE. The CDR3 nucleotides are TGTGCCAGCTTGAAGTGGGGGCCTGGCACAGATACGCAGTATTTT. Translating gives CASLKWGPGTDTQYF.

This clonotype has a count of ten or more. The chain is built from TRBV7-2 and TRBJ2-3; 8 nucleotides line up with TRBD1. V shed 4 bases, J shed 3 bases, and the junction held 6 bases outside the gene matches. This CDR3 has 15 amino acids. Germline V CDR1 and CDR2: SGHTA, FQGNSA. In DNA form, the CDR3 reads TGTGCCAGCAGCTCCGACAGGGGATCTACAGATACGCAGTATTTT. Translating gives CASSSDRGSTDTQYF. The full variable domain, completed using reference TRBV7-2 and TRBJ2-3, is GAGVSQSPSNKVTEKGKDVELRCDPISGHTALYWYRQSLGQGLEFLIYFQGNSAPDKSGLPSDRFSAERTGGSVSTLTIQRTQQEDSAVYLCASSSDRGSTDTQYFGPGTRLTVL.

This clonotype came up many times. The rearrangement links TRBV12-3 or TRBV12-4 to TRBJ2-1; TRBD1 aligns across 11 bases. The V gene end was trimmed by 5 bases and the J gene end by 7 bases; junction bases not matched to a gene: 10. The CDR3 runs 16 residues. CDR3 loop: CASSPRTGGAGNEQFF. In DNA, the CDR3 is TGTGCCAGCAGTCCGCGGACAGGGGGCGCTGGGAATGAGCAGTTCTTC.

This clonotype showed up just a few times. V usage is TRBV28 and J usage is TRBJ2-7; no firm D call. V gave up 4 bases and J gave up 3 bases, with 4 bases separating them. CDR3 length equals 11 residues. CDR1 is MDHEN, CDR2 SYDVKM, per germline. The CDR3 coding sequence is TGTGCCAGCAGTTCAATCTACGAGCAGTACGTC. Encoded protein: CASSSIYEQYV.

This clonotype appeared many times. The J gene is TRBJ2-1, the V gene TRBV7-8, with a tentative D call TRBD2 (5 bases). The germline gives CDR1 SGHVS, CDR2 FQNEAQ. The CDR3 spans 14 residues. The V gene lost 6 bases and the J gene lost 6 bases, with 15 bases spanning the gap. CDR3 DNA sequence: TGTGCCAGCAGTGTTCTACCGGACTTCAATGAGCAGTTCTTC. Its translation is CASSVLPDFNEQFF.

This clonotype showed up just a few times. J is TRBJ2-7 and V is TRBV23-1; D is uncertain. TRBV23-1 is noted as an ORF with a role that remains uncertain. CDR3 length: 14 residues. Trimming removed 0 bases at V and 7 bases at J, with 13 bases between. CDR3 protein: CASSQSHSPEEQYV. CDR3 coding DNA: TGCGCCAGCAGTCAATCGCACAGTCCCGAGGAGCAGTACGTC.

This clonotype occurred many times. The rearrangement joins TRBV28 to TRBJ1-2, with unresolved D. V lost 1 base to trimming and J lost 4 bases, with 31 bases between them. The CDR3 is 21 amino acids. Germline lookup yields CDR1 MDHEN and CDR2 SYDVKM. The CDR3 loop reads CASSLSPDIYNVGGILYGYTF. The CDR3 DNA follows: TGTGCCAGCAGTTTATCCCCCGACATCTACAACGTGGGAGGGATTCTCTATGGCTACACCTTC.

This clonotype came up many times. One junction end disagrees with the germline gene, perhaps due to a read error. The chain combines TRBV7-7 with TRBJ2-1; no clear D. CDR1 and CDR2 from the germline V gene are SSHAT and FNYEAQ (reference sequence). The CDR3 extends over 13 amino acids. CDR3 amino acids: CASSLEQNNEQFF. The DNA for the CDR3 is TGTGCTAGCAGCTTAGAACAGAACAATGAGCAGTTCTTC.